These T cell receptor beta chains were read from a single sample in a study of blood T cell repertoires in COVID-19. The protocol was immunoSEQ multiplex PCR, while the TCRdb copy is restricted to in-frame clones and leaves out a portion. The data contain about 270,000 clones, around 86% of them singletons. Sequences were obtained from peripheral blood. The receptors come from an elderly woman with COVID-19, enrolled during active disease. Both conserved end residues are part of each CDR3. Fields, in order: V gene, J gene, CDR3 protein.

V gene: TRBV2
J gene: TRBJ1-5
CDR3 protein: CASRGGQGTYYQHF

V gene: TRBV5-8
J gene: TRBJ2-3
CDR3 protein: CASSLRPSNTDTQYF

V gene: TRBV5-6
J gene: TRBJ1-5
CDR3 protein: CPSSTGDYQPQHF

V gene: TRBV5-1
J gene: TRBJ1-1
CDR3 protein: CASSHGLDRGEAFF

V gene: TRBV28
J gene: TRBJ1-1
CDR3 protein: CASSLWRSGGNTEAFF

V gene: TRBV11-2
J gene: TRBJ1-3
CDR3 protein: CASSPRTGPRNTIYF

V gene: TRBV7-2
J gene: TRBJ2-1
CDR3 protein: CASSLGGLGSYNEQFF

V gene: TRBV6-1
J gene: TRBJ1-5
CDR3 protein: CATQGASQPQHF

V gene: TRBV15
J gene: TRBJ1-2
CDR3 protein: CATSRDPGTEDGYTF

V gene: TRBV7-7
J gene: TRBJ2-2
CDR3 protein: CASSPGGAGGRFFGELFF

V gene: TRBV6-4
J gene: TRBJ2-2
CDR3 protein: CASSGTMNTGELFF

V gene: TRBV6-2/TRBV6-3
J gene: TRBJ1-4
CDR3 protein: CASSPDRGRGEKLFF

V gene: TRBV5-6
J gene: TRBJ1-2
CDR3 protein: CASSPVDTLLGYTF

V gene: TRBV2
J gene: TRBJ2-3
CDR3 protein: CASSGQGTDTQYF

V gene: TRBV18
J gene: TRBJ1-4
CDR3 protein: CASSQGTPGQGGATNEKLFF

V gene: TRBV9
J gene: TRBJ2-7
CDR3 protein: CASSISTSGTYEQYF

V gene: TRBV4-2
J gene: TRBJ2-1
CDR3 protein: CASSQDGGVSYNEQFF

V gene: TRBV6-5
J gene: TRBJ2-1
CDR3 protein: CASSRVLREQFF

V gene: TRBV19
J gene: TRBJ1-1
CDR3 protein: CASSPNRGGGFNTEAFF

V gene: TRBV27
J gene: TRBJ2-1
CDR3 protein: CASSLDRVSGQFF

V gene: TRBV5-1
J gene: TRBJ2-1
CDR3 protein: CASSLEGNLYNEQFF

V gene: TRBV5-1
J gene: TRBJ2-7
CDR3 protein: CASSLDSMAAYEQYF

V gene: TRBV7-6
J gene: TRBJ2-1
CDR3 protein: CASSPVSGVNNEQFF

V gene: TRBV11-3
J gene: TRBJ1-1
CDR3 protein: CASSLLGGQAFF

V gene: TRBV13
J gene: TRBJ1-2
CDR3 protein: CASSPGLWGLDGYTF

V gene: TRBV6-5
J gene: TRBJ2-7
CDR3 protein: CASTQEGSYEQYF

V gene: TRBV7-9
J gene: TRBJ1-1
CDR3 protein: CASSLDSAEAFF

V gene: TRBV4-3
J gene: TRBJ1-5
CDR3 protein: CASSHPNNPGKSNQPQHF

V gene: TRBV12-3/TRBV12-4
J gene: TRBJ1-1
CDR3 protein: CASSPLTEAFF

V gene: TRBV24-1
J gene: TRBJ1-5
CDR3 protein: CATSDRQGIGQPQHF

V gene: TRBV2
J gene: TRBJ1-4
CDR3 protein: CASSEVLPNEKLFF

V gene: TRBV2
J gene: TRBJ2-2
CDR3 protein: CASSLAGGAGELFF